Listed below are T cell receptor beta chains from one sample, sequenced in a study of OX40 agonist ivuxolimab in advanced cancers. Profiled with immunoSEQ multiplex PCR; TCRdb holds only in-frame clones, not every one. The profile shows some 80,000 clones, around 87% of them singletons. The specimen comprised CD4+ or CD8+ T cells sorted from blood, sampled in a trial of the OX40 agonist ivuxolimab. Every receptor here comes from an adult with an advanced solid tumor such as melanoma, head and neck, liver or kidney cancer. Both conserved end residues are part of each CDR3. The D gene is left open where the match is weak. Clone size is given for some rows only: seen once, a few or many times, or a class if the clone is expanded.

CDR3aa,CDR3nt,abundance,j_gene,v_gene,d_gene
CASSRTGGEGETQYF,TGTGCCAGCAGCCGGACAGGGGGCGAGGGAGAGACCCAGTACTTC,-,TRBJ2-5,TRBV7-8,TRBD1
CASRDRTTTDTQYF,TGTGCCAGCAGGGACAGGACAACCACAGATACGCAGTATTTT,-,TRBJ2-3,TRBV6-1,TRBD1
CASSGTGTALGETQYF,TGTGCCAGCAGCGGCACCGGGACCGCGTTGGGAGAGACCCAGTACTTC,few,TRBJ2-5,TRBV7-2,-
CAWSVPNQNSPLHF,TGTGCCTGGAGTGTACCGAACCAGAATTCACCCCTCCACTTT,-,TRBJ1-6,TRBV30,-
CASSGGLAGATDTQYF,TGTGCCAGCAGCGGAGGACTAGCGGGAGCCACAGATACGCAGTATTTT,-,TRBJ2-3,TRBV9,TRBD2
CASSSRQGRGDTEAFF,TGTGCCAGCAGCTCTCGACAGGGGCGAGGGGACACTGAAGCTTTCTTT,-,TRBJ1-1,TRBV7-2,TRBD1
CASSPSLAKNIQYF,TGTGCCAGCTCACCCTCTCTAGCCAAAAACATTCAGTACTTC,-,TRBJ2-4,TRBV18,-
CASSPSVAAPNEQFF,TGTGCCAGCTCACCGTCGGTAGCGGCGCCCAATGAGCAGTTCTTC,-,TRBJ2-1,TRBV18,-
CASSPGQQETQYF,TGTGCCAGCTCACCAGGACAGCAAGAGACCCAGTACTTC,-,TRBJ2-5,TRBV18,-
CASSPPPGRGGGETQYF,TGTGCCAGCAGCCCACCCCCCGGCAGGGGAGGTGGAGAGACCCAGTACTTC,-,TRBJ2-5,TRBV7-2,-
CASSHVAGLYQETQYF,TGCGCCAGCAGCCACGTGGCGGGGTTGTACCAAGAGACCCAGTACTTC,-,TRBJ2-5,TRBV4-3,-
CASSEYNEQFF,TGTGCCAGCAGTGAATACAATGAGCAGTTCTTC,-,TRBJ2-1,TRBV25-1,-
CASSSPPAGELFF,TGTGCCAGCAGCTCTCCACCGGCCGGGGAGCTGTTTTTT,-,TRBJ2-2,TRBV7-2,-
CASSSRDRGETQYF,TGTGCCAGCAGCTCTCGGGACAGGGGAGAGACCCAGTACTTC,-,TRBJ2-5,TRBV7-6,TRBD1
CAWSVRRDEKLFF,TGTGCCTGGAGTGTACGTAGGGACGAAAAACTGTTTTTT,-,TRBJ1-4,TRBV30,-
CASSLVRRGRSSGNTIYF,TGTGCCAGCAGCTTAGTTAGGCGGGGAAGGAGCTCTGGAAACACCATATATTTT,-,TRBJ1-3,TRBV7-8,-
CASTTDRGGVWRAQPQHF,TGTGCCAGTACCACGGACAGGGGGGGTGTGTGGCGGGCCCAGCCCCAGCATTTT,-,TRBJ1-5,TRBV19,TRBD1
CASSEARLTAEQYF,TGTGCCAGCAGTGAAGCAAGGTTGACGGCCGAGCAGTACTTC,-,TRBJ2-7,TRBV6-1,-
CAWNSLSGNTIYF,TGTGCCTGGAACAGTCTCTCTGGAAACACCATATATTTT,few,TRBJ1-3,TRBV30,-
CASSLVGMGQSLRGEKLFF,TGTGCCAGCAGCTTAGTAGGGATGGGACAGTCTCTCCGAGGTGAAAAACTGTTTTTT,-,TRBJ1-4,TRBV7-3,TRBD1
CASSPPGGETQYF,TGTGCCAGCTCACCACCCGGGGGCGAGACCCAGTACTTC,-,TRBJ2-5,TRBV18,-
CAISESPGQLSGNTIYF,TGTGCCATCAGTGAGTCCCCAGGGCAGCTTTCTGGAAACACCATATATTTT,-,TRBJ1-3,TRBV10-3,-
CASSLGGGYTEAFF,TGTGCCAGCAGCTTAGGAGGGGGTTACACTGAAGCTTTCTTT,-,TRBJ1-1,TRBV11-3,-
CAWSVRTGAYTF,TGTGCCTGGAGTGTGAGGACAGGGGCCTACACCTTC,few,TRBJ1-2,TRBV30,TRBD1
CASSEPGIEKLFF,TGTGCCAGCAGCGAACCGGGGATCGAAAAACTGTTTTTT,-,TRBJ1-4,TRBV9,-
CASSLGGLAAEQYF,TGCGCCAGCAGCTTGGGGGGACTAGCGGCCGAGCAGTACTTC,few,TRBJ2-7,TRBV5-1,TRBD2
CASSASLVYEQYF,TGTGCCAGCAGTGCCTCACTAGTTTACGAGCAGTACTTC,-,TRBJ2-7,TRBV25-1,-
CASSLVGSRNTNTQYF,TGTGCCAGCAGCTTAGTGGGTAGCCGAAACACAAATACGCAGTATTTT,once,TRBJ2-3,TRBV7-6,-
CASSQDGVWAGYTF,TGCGCCAGCAGCCAAGATGGGGTCTGGGCTGGCTACACCTTC,-,TRBJ1-2,TRBV4-1,-
CASSGAGANVLTF,TGTGCCAGCAGTGGGGCTGGGGCCAACGTCCTGACTTTC,once,TRBJ2-6,TRBV6-1,-
CASSPLSGGSLGETQYF,TGTGCCAGCTCACCACTGAGCGGCGGGAGCCTGGGAGAGACCCAGTACTTC,-,TRBJ2-5,TRBV18,TRBD2
CASSRQALEAFF,TGTGCCAGTAGCCGACAGGCTCTTGAAGCTTTCTTT,-,TRBJ1-1,TRBV19,-
CASSFTGRSGNTIYF,TGTGCCAGCAGCTTTACAGGGAGATCTGGAAACACCATATATTTT,-,TRBJ1-3,TRBV11-2,-
CASSLFRTGGVNYGYTF,TGTGCCAGCTCACTCTTCCGGACAGGGGGGGTTAACTATGGCTACACCTTC,-,TRBJ1-2,TRBV18,TRBD1
CASTYGQGEHNEQFF,TGCGCCAGCACCTACGGACAGGGTGAGCACAATGAGCAGTTCTTC,-,TRBJ2-1,TRBV5-1,TRBD1
CASSSGGQAIPNYGYTF,TGTGCCAGCAGCTCCGGGGGACAGGCTATACCTAACTATGGCTACACCTTC,-,TRBJ1-2,TRBV5-4,TRBD1
CASSWDSSGNTIYF,TGTGCCAGCAGCTGGGACTCCTCTGGAAACACCATATATTTT,-,TRBJ1-3,TRBV5-4,-
CSGEIAGRADTQYF,TGCAGCGGGGAAATAGCGGGAAGGGCAGATACGCAGTATTTT,once,TRBJ2-3,TRBV29-1,TRBD2
CASSRRGAGEGTGELFF,TGTGCCAGCAGCCGGCGAGGAGCGGGAGAGGGGACCGGGGAGCTGTTTTTT,-,TRBJ2-2,TRBV11-3,TRBD2
CAWSDGQGPNEKLFF,TGTGCCTGGAGTGACGGACAGGGACCTAATGAAAAACTGTTTTTT,-,TRBJ1-4,TRBV30,TRBD1
CARGGSPSGANVLTF,TGTGCCCGGGGGGGCAGCCCCTCTGGGGCCAACGTCCTGACTTTC,-,TRBJ2-6,TRBV7-2,TRBD2
CASSPREDSYGTQYF,TGCGCCAGCAGCCCGCGGGAGGACTCCTATGGGACCCAGTACTTC,-,TRBJ2-5,TRBV5-1,TRBD2
CASSVDRSDNEQFF,TGTGCCAGCAGCGTTGACCGCTCTGACAATGAGCAGTTCTTC,-,TRBJ2-1,TRBV5-2,-
CASGSGAANTGELFF,TGCGCCAGCGGCAGCGGGGCCGCGAACACCGGGGAGCTGTTTTTT,-,TRBJ2-2,TRBV5-1,TRBD2
CASSQDYEVTTDYEQYF,TGCGCCAGCAGCCAAGATTACGAAGTAACAACTGACTACGAGCAGTACTTC,-,TRBJ2-7,TRBV4-3,-
CASSSTGGEDTEAFF,TGTGCCAGCAGTTCGACAGGGGGGGAGGACACTGAAGCTTTCTTT,-,TRBJ1-1,TRBV6-5,TRBD1
CASSKSGTGVSGNTIYF,TGTGCCAGCAGTAAATCCGGGACAGGGGTCTCTGGAAACACCATATATTTT,-,TRBJ1-3,TRBV25-1,TRBD1
CASRRSGLNTGELFF,TGTGCCAGCAGGAGGAGCGGTTTGAACACCGGGGAGCTGTTTTTT,-,TRBJ2-2,TRBV27,-
CASSLDRGNPVNGYTF,TGTGCCAGCAGCCTCGACAGGGGAAACCCGGTGAATGGCTACACCTTC,-,TRBJ1-2,TRBV5-4,TRBD1
CASMRGDSLIAFF,TGTGCCAGTATGAGGGGGGACAGTCTTATAGCTTTCTTT,-,TRBJ1-1,TRBV19,TRBD1
CASRPTGGVSGYTF,TGTGCCAGCAGACCGACAGGGGGCGTCTCTGGCTACACCTTC,few,TRBJ1-2,TRBV28,TRBD1
CASSLAFGPMNTEAFF,TGTGCCAGCAGCTTGGCATTCGGACCAATGAACACTGAAGCTTTCTTT,-,TRBJ1-1,TRBV5-4,-
CSVLSYEQYF,TGCAGCGTATTGTCCTACGAGCAGTACTTC,-,TRBJ2-7,TRBV29-1,-
CASSLALLQLTDTQYF,TGCGCCAGCAGCTTGGCGCTCCTACAACTCACAGATACGCAGTATTTT,few,TRBJ2-3,TRBV5-1,-
CASSPTGGETEAFF,TGTGCCAGCTCACCTACAGGGGGAGAAACTGAAGCTTTCTTT,-,TRBJ1-1,TRBV18,TRBD1